The 32 T cell receptor beta chains below come from one sample, sequenced in a study of blood T cell repertoires in COVID-19. TCRdb's table, derived via immunoSEQ multiplex PCR, lists solely in-frame clones and lacks some. The table includes a few hundred thousand clones, about 90% detected once. Sequenced: peripheral blood. These receptors all come from a man aged 18-30 years with COVID-19, enrolled during active disease.

The chain uses TRBV5-5 and TRBJ2-7; unclear D gene. This CDR3 region has 14 residues. V was cut by 3 bases and J by 3 bases, with 13 bases left in between. Germline values: CDR1 SGHKS, CDR2 YYEKEE (reference sequence). CDR3 in amino acids: CASSSGIGIYEQYF. DNA for the CDR3: TGTGCCAGCAGCTCAGGAATAGGAATCTACGAGCAGTACTTC.

The CDR3 nucleotides are TGCAGCGTTGAAGATAGGGGTGAAAAACTGTTTTTT. As protein: CSVEDRGEKLFF. The J gene is TRBJ1-4, the V gene TRBV29-1, with a weak D call TRBD1 (5 bases). Germline values: CDR1 SQVTM, CDR2 ANQGSEA. V was shortened by 0 bases and J by 7 bases, with 6 bases between the two germline ends. The CDR3 loop spans 12 amino acids.

The chain links TRBV29-1 to TRBJ2-7; 14 bases align to TRBD2. The V segment lost 7 bases and the J segment 2 bases; nucleotides outside the gene matches: 10. Germline V gene lookup returns CDR1 SQVTM and CDR2 ANQGSEA. This CDR3 comprises 16 residues. CDR3 in DNA: TGCAGCGCAAGACTAGCGGGAGGGCCCCGGACCTACGAGCAGTACTTC. It specifies CSARLAGGPRTYEQYF.

This clone appeared a few times. The chain recombines TRBV2 with TRBJ2-2; D might be TRBD2 (7 bases). CDR3 size: 17 residues. V shed 6 bases and J shed 3 bases, with 20 bases lying between them. Germline CDR1 is SNHLY and CDR2 is FYNNEI. This CDR3 reads CASSVVGRGPDTGELFF. CDR3 in DNA: TGTGCCAGCAGCGTCGTGGGGCGGGGGCCCGACACCGGGGAGCTGTTTTTT.

This clone has a single count. The chain combines TRBV24-1 with TRBJ2-1; 9 positions agree with TRBD1. The CDR3 contains 17 residues. Trimming removed 2 bases from V and 7 bases from J; junction bases left unmatched: 11. The V gene's germline CDR1 is KGHDR and CDR2 SFDVKD. The CDR3 protein is CATSDSPRTGATNEQFF. The CDR3 coding sequence is TGTGCCACCAGTGATTCCCCCCGGACAGGGGCAACTAATGAGCAGTTCTTC.

V gene TRBV19 combines with J gene TRBJ1-3; TRBD1 might be the D (6 bases). The germline V gene encodes CDR1 LNHDA and CDR2 SQIVND (reference sequence). Trimming removed 6 bases at V and 4 bases at J, with 13 bases between. CDR3 length: 14 amino acids. The CDR3 DNA reads as TGTGCCAGTAGGCGTGCAGGGGAAGGAAACACCATATATTTT. Its protein is CASRRAGEGNTIYF.

The rearrangement uses TRBV3-1 (or the pseudogene TRBV3-2) and TRBJ2-3; the D gene is possibly TRBD2 (6 bases). The CDR3 spans 15 residues. V gave up 4 bases and J gave up 4 bases, with 15 bases separating them. Germline V gene lookup returns CDR1 LGHDT and CDR2 YNNKEL (reference sequence). The CDR3 reads CASSPRGSSADTQYF. The DNA for the CDR3 is TGTGCCAGCAGCCCCCGGGGGTCGTCCGCAGATACGCAGTATTTT.

The chain employs TRBV11-3 and TRBJ2-1; D possibly corresponds to TRBD2 (6 bases). This CDR3 is built from 13 residues. V lost 10 bases, J lost 3 bases, and 13 bases lay in between. Per germline, CDR1 SGHNT and CDR2 YENEEA. The CDR3, as DNA: TGTGCCACCCGCGGAGGGATCTACAATGAGCAGTTCTTC. Protein sequence: CATRGGIYNEQFF.

V gene TRBV4-1 combines with J gene TRBJ1-5, with 8 bases aligning to TRBD1. V was pared by 2 bases and J by 3 bases, with 3 bases of the junction left unmatched. The CDR3 runs 15 residues. CDR1 MGHRA and CDR2 YSYEKL come from the germline V gene. CDR3: CASSQRTGYNQPQHF. The CDR3 DNA reads TGCGCCAGCAGCCAAAGGACAGGGTACAATCAGCCCCAGCATTTT.

The genes are TRBV3-1 (or the pseudogene TRBV3-2) and TRBJ2-2, with 8 bases fitting TRBD2. J lost 5 bases, V lost 6 bases, and 8 bases had no gene match. The CDR3 totals 15 residues. Germline V gives CDR1 LGHDT, CDR2 YNNKEL (reference sequence). CDR3 nucleotide sequence: TGTGCCAGCAGGTTTCGGGAGGGTGATACCGGGGAGCTGTTTTTT. Its translation is CASRFREGDTGELFF.

The chain joins TRBV4-2 to TRBJ2-7; the D gene is possibly TRBD2 (5 bases). Germline-derived CDR1 and CDR2 are LGHNA and YNFKEQ. The CDR3 has 14 residues. Trimming left V 0 bases short and J 3 bases short, with 9 bases between. CDR3: CASSQEVGLYEQYF. The DNA for the CDR3 is TGTGCCAGCAGCCAAGAGGTCGGACTCTACGAGCAGTACTTC.

V and J are TRBV5-1 and TRBJ1-5; D call uncertain. V was trimmed by 0 bases and J by 9 bases, leaving 13 bases between them. This CDR3 has 14 amino acids. CDR1 and CDR2 from the germline V gene are SGHRS and YFSETQ. CDR3: CASSLGGSAGPQHF. The DNA for the CDR3 is TGCGCCAGCAGCTTGGGCGGGTCCGCAGGGCCCCAGCATTTT.

The gene calls are TRBV4-1 and TRBJ2-7; the D gene is possibly TRBD1 (5 bases). The germline V gene encodes CDR1 MGHRA and CDR2 YSYEKL. There are 14 residues in the CDR3. Deletions cut 4 bases from V and 2 bases from J, with 12 bases between. CDR3 sequence reads: CASSRETVTYEQYF. CDR3 nucleotide sequence: TGCGCCAGCAGCCGCGAGACAGTTACCTACGAGCAGTACTTC.

The CDR3 bases are TGTGCCAGCAGTCCGACGCTAGCGGGAGTAAGGAATACGCAGTATTTT. It yields the protein CASSPTLAGVRNTQYF. The V gene is TRBV27, the J gene TRBJ2-3; TRBD2 matches at 10 bases. CDR3 length: 16 amino acids. V shed 5 bases, J shed 7 bases, and the junction held 12 bases outside the gene matches. Germline CDR1 MNHEY, CDR2 SMNVEV (reference sequence).

The chain carries TRBV7-6 and TRBJ2-5; 13 nucleotides align to TRBD2. Germline V CDR1 and CDR2: SGHVS, FNYEAQ. The J segment lost 5 bases and the V segment lost 4 bases, leaving 7 bases of the junction unmatched. This CDR3 is built from 16 residues. The DNA of the CDR3 is TGTGCCAGCAGCTGGAGTGGACTAGCGGGAGAGGAGACCCAGTACTTC. Translating gives CASSWSGLAGEETQYF.

The sample holds one count of this clone. The chain employs TRBV11-3 and TRBJ2-7, with 7 bases fitting TRBD2. The CDR3 has 15 amino acids. The V gene end was trimmed by 2 bases and the J gene end by 3 bases; junction bases not matched to a gene: 7. The germline gives CDR1 SGHNT, CDR2 YENEEA. CDR3 protein: CASSLRREPLYEQYF. The CDR3 nucleotides are TGTGCCAGCAGCTTAAGGCGGGAGCCCCTCTACGAGCAGTACTTC.

The J gene is TRBJ1-2, the V gene TRBV3-1 (or the pseudogene TRBV3-2); no clear D. This CDR3 spans 14 amino acids. Trimming stripped 1 base from V and 8 bases from J, with 14 bases between. Germline values: CDR1 LGHDT, CDR2 YNNKEL (reference sequence). CDR3 DNA sequence: TGTGCCAGCAGCCAAGTGAGTAGCCCGTGGGGCTACACCTTC. Translating it yields CASSQVSSPWGYTF.

V and J are TRBV30 and TRBJ1-5; the match to TRBD1 covers 8 bases. The ends lost 4 bases at V and 2 bases at J; junction bases unmatched: 1. This CDR3 has 13 residues. Germline CDR1 reads GTSNPN; CDR2 reads SVGIG (reference sequence). The DNA of the CDR3 is TGTGCCTGGACAGGGGGCGGCAATCAGCCCCAGCATTTT. Its protein product is CAWTGGGNQPQHF.

Concerning this clone: At one boundary the junction diverges from the germline segment, which might be a read error. The genes are TRBV7-9 and TRBJ2-5, with a tentative D call TRBD2 (5 bases). The CDR3 is 15 amino acids. The V gene's germline CDR1 is SEHNR and CDR2 FQNEAQ (reference sequence). The DNA for the CDR3 is TGTGCCAGCAGCTTAGGCGGGCCACCGTGGGAGACCCGGTACTTC. Protein sequence: CASSLGGPPWETRYF.

The J gene is TRBJ2-5, the V gene TRBV10-1, with TRBD2 matching 13 bases. The CDR3 extends over 17 amino acids. CDR1 is WNHNN and CDR2 is SYGVQD in the germline V gene (reference sequence). After removal of 2 bases from V and 5 bases from J, the junction contained 8 bases not matched to a gene. The CDR3 sequence: CASSEGTSGNPRETQYF. CDR3 DNA: TGCGCCAGCAGTGAGGGGACTAGCGGGAACCCCAGGGAGACCCAGTACTTC.

This rearrangement joins TRBV7-9 to TRBJ2-3; TRBD2 agrees at 8 bases. CDR3 length equals 15 residues. The junction had 8 bases not matched to a gene; V was cut back by 3 bases and J by 6 bases. Germline assignment: CDR1 SEHNR and CDR2 FQNEAQ (reference sequence). CDR3 sequence (DNA): TGTGCCAGCAGCTTCGGACTAGCCCGATGGGATACGCAGTATTTT. Its protein is CASSFGLARWDTQYF.

This clone has just a few counts. CDR3 bases: TGTGCCAGTAGTATCCAGTTCAATGACTATGGCTACACCTTC. It specifies CASSIQFNDYGYTF. The V call is TRBV19, the J call TRBJ1-2; D is unresolved. The germline V gene has CDR1 LNHDA and CDR2 SQIVND (reference sequence). The V gene lost 3 bases and the J gene lost 3 bases, with 11 bases spanning the gap. The CDR3 runs 14 residues.

This chain joins TRBV11-3 and TRBJ2-3, with D perhaps TRBD2 (5 bases). V shed 1 base and J shed 3 bases, with 11 bases lying between them. The CDR3 totals 15 residues. Looked up from germline, CDR1 is SGHNT and CDR2 is YENEEA. The CDR3 sequence is CASSLAQDSTDTQYF. The CDR3 coding sequence is TGTGCCAGCAGCTTAGCCCAGGACTCTACAGATACGCAGTATTTT.

This rearrangement joins TRBV6-5 to TRBJ1-2; 7 bases are shared with TRBD1. CDR1 is MNHEY and CDR2 is SVGAGI in the germline V gene. V was pared by 6 bases and J by 2 bases, with 6 bases of the junction left unmatched. The CDR3 is 14 amino acids. In nucleotides, the CDR3 is TGTGCCAGCAGCAAGGACAGGAGGAACTATGGCTACACCTTC. This sequence encodes CASSKDRRNYGYTF.

The chain has TRBV20-1 and TRBJ2-7; no reliable D call. V lost 3 bases, J lost 2 bases, and 14 bases lay in between. The CDR3 consists of 14 residues. The germline V gene encodes CDR1 DFQATT and CDR2 SNEGSKA (reference sequence). CDR3 protein: CSASGDLPPYEQYF. In DNA, the CDR3 is TGCAGTGCTAGTGGTGACTTACCTCCCTACGAGCAGTACTTC.

This chain links TRBV24-1 with TRBJ2-2; D is unclear. CDR3 length: 12 residues. V was shortened by 8 bases and J by 4 bases, with 7 bases between the two germline ends. Looked up from germline, CDR1 is KGHDR and CDR2 is SFDVKD. CDR3 amino acids: CATMKPTGELFF. The CDR3 region has the DNA TGTGCCACCATGAAGCCCACCGGGGAGCTGTTTTTT.

V usage is TRBV15 and J usage is TRBJ2-1; 9 bases are a match to TRBD2. This CDR3 has 16 amino acids. Per the germline V gene, CDR1 is LNHNV and CDR2 is YYDKDF (reference sequence). J gave up 6 bases and V 0 bases, and 6 bases lay outside the gene matches. CDR3 DNA: TGTGCCACCAGCAGAGACTCCGGGACTAGCTTCAATGAGCAGTTCTTC. Its translation is CATSRDSGTSFNEQFF.

The rearrangement uses TRBV5-8 and TRBJ1-2; TRBD1 might be the D (5 bases). V was shortened by 4 bases and J by 5 bases, with 9 bases between the two germline ends. The CDR3 spans 12 residues. Germline V CDR1 and CDR2: SGHTS, YDEGEE. CDR3 sequence (DNA): TGTGCCAGCAGCCCTCAGGGTTATGGCTACACCTTC. Residues: CASSPQGYGYTF.

V and J are TRBV3-1 (or the pseudogene TRBV3-2) and TRBJ2-5; no reliable D call. Deletions cut 3 bases from V and 5 bases from J, with 4 bases between. The germline CDR1 and CDR2 sequences are LGHDT and YNNKEL (reference sequence). This CDR3 is 11 amino acids long. The CDR3 coding sequence is TGTGCCAGCAGCCATCGGGAGACCCAGTACTTC. This translates into CASSHRETQYF.

The chain couples TRBV3-1 (or the pseudogene TRBV3-2) to TRBJ2-5; TRBD1 might be the D (6 bases). This CDR3 has 20 residues. Germline V lookup: CDR1 LGHDT, CDR2 YNNKEL (reference sequence). The V end was cut by 3 bases, the J end by 1 base, with 27 bases between. CDR3 in DNA: TGTGCCAGCAGCCAGTTCAGGGATGGCAGGGGAGTGCGCGCCCAAGAGACCCAGTACTTC. Translating gives CASSQFRDGRGVRAQETQYF.

This clone is a singleton in its sample. J is TRBJ2-3 and V is TRBV6-1; 8 nucleotides line up with TRBD2. The CDR3 contains 16 residues. CDR1 MNHNS and CDR2 SASEGT come from the germline V gene. V dropped 3 bases and J dropped 0; count of bases not matched to a gene: 5. The DNA of the CDR3 is TGTGCCAGCAGTGAGAGAACTAGCGGCAGCACAGATACGCAGTATTTT. Protein product: CASSERTSGSTDTQYF.

J is TRBJ2-1 and V is TRBV6-5; 9 positions agree with TRBD1. With 6 bases clipped from V and 5 bases from J, the junction kept 5 bases outside the gene matches. Germline assignment: CDR1 MNHEY and CDR2 SVGAGI. The CDR3 loop spans 14 amino acids. The CDR3 spells CASRPGQGHNEQFF. DNA of the CDR3: TGTGCCAGCAGGCCAGGACAGGGGCACAATGAGCAGTTCTTC.